Each of the 28 T cell receptor beta chains below was sequenced from the same sample in a study of cytomegalovirus exposure and HLA in healthy donors. Both 60 Vbeta primers and 13 Jbeta primers went into the PCR. Sequencing was performed with immunoSEQ multiplex PCR; in TCRdb, only in-frame clones are kept and a portion is missing. The sample lists more than 95,000 clones, 60% to 85% occurring once. The source material was PBMCs. These receptors were taken from a female donor in good health and CMV-seronegative.

The sample holds one count of this clone. V and J are TRBV5-1 and TRBJ2-2; D possibly corresponds to TRBD1 (6 bases). This CDR3 has 14 residues. The V gene's germline CDR1 is SGHRS and CDR2 YFSETQ. V dropped 5 bases and J dropped 3 bases, with 11 bases sitting between them. The CDR3 is CASRQGQHTGELFF. In DNA, the CDR3 is TGCGCCAGCAGACAGGGACAACACACCGGGGAGCTGTTTTTT.

V and J are TRBV10-3 and TRBJ2-7; unclear D gene. V lost 1 base to trimming and J lost 6 bases, with 13 bases between them. This CDR3 comprises 14 residues. Germline CDR1 is ENHRY and CDR2 is SYGVKD. CDR3 in amino acids: CAISEYQLRGEQYF. CDR3 DNA: TGTGCCATCAGTGAGTACCAGCTGCGAGGCGAGCAGTACTTC.

The count of this clone is one. This rearrangement joins TRBV5-4 to TRBJ2-1, with D maybe TRBD1 (5 bases). Germline values: CDR1 SGHNT, CDR2 YYREEE (reference sequence). The CDR3 sequence is 16 residues long. The V end lost 0 bases, the J end lost 11 bases, and 21 bases lay between the germline ends. The CDR3 bases are TGTGCCAGCAGCTTGGACTATTCGATAGGGGTGATTAAGCAGTTCTTC. Protein product: CASSLDYSIGVIKQFF.

This clone has just one count. V is TRBV21-1 and J is TRBJ2-2; the table's D gene call, TRBD2, was not cross checked with the DNA. TRBV21-1 is labeled a pseudogene. The CDR3 is 17 amino acids. CDR3 residues: CASSQYDSGRGRQVLFF. For the CDR3, the DNA is TGTGCCAGCAGTCAATATGACTCGGGGAGGGGACGACAGGTACTGTTTTTT.

The gene calls are TRBV11-3 and TRBJ2-5; D possibly corresponds to TRBD1 (5 bases). CDR1 and CDR2 from the germline V gene are SGHNT and YENEEA. The CDR3 extends over 17 amino acids. The V end was cut by 2 bases, the J end by 2 bases, with 18 bases between. This CDR3 is CASSLWGTGRAQETQYF. CDR3 DNA sequence: TGTGCCAGCAGCTTATGGGGAACAGGAAGGGCGCAAGAGACCCAGTACTTC.

The chain has TRBV30 and TRBJ2-5; TRBD2 agrees at 8 bases. TRBJ2-7 explains the end of the DNA better; the J call may be wrong. Germline CDR1 reads GTSNPN; CDR2 reads SVGIG (reference sequence). This CDR3 is 11 amino acids long. The CDR3 region is CASGGGYEQYF. As DNA, the CDR3 is TGTGCCTCCGGGGGGGGCTACGAGCAGTACTTC.

CDR3 region: CASSPLSQDTQYF. CDR3 DNA sequence: TGTGCCAGCTCACCACTTTCGCAGGATACCCAGTACTTC. V gene TRBV18 combines with J gene TRBJ2-5, with no clear D. Germline-derived CDR1 and CDR2 are KGHSH and LQKENI. This CDR3 spans 13 amino acids. V lost 1 base, J lost 8 bases, and 11 bases lay in between.

This clone came up once. V is TRBV5-3 and J is TRBJ2-7, with D perhaps TRBD1 (6 bases). TRBV5-3 is given ORF status, its function remaining uncertain. Trimming took off 4 bases at V and 5 bases at J, with 25 bases between the two ends. The CDR3 runs 17 residues. The CDR3 here is CARSPPGGRDITHEQYF. The DNA for the CDR3 is TGTGCCAGAAGCCCGCCCGGAGGCCGGGACATCACCCACGAGCAGTACTTC.

The gene calls are TRBV7-2 and TRBJ2-7; D unclear. This CDR3 region has 11 residues. The V and J ends lost 6 bases and 4 bases respectively, with 7 bases between them. Germline V CDR1 and CDR2: SGHTA, FQGNSA. The chain's CDR3 is CASRQLYEQYF. The CDR3 DNA is TGTGCCAGCAGACAACTATACGAGCAGTACTTC.

J is TRBJ2-7 and V is TRBV27; a possible D gene is TRBD2 (5 bases). CDR1 and CDR2 (germline): MNHEY, SMNVEV (reference sequence). The CDR3 totals 14 residues. Trimming removed 4 bases from V and 3 bases from J, with 13 bases in between. CDR3 sequence: CASSWSGFNYEQYF. The CDR3 DNA is TGTGCCAGCAGTTGGTCGGGGTTCAACTACGAGCAGTACTTC.

The V and J genes are TRBV27 and TRBJ2-1, with a tentative D call TRBD2 (7 bases). V was pared by 5 bases and J by 6 bases, with 14 bases between. CDR3 length equals 14 residues. Germline V gene sequence: CDR1 MNHEY, CDR2 SMNVEV (reference sequence). CDR3 residues: CASSQGTTSNEQFF. The DNA of the CDR3 is TGTGCCAGCAGTCAGGGGACTACAAGCAATGAGCAGTTCTTC.

This chain uses TRBV18 with TRBJ1-2, with TRBD1 matching 9 bases. Per germline, CDR1 KGHSH and CDR2 LQKENI. This CDR3 comprises 14 residues. V was clipped by 4 bases and J by 6 bases; unmatched bases: 6. Here the CDR3 reads CASSQTRDRDGYTF. CDR3 sequence (DNA): TGTGCCAGCTCACAAACCCGGGACAGGGATGGCTACACCTTC.

The genes are TRBV19 and TRBJ2-3; a possible D gene is TRBD2 (6 bases). The V end was cut by 6 bases, the J end by 4 bases, with 14 bases between. This CDR3 is built from 14 residues. Germline CDR1 is LNHDA and CDR2 is SQIVND (reference sequence). The CDR3 nucleotides are TGTGCCAGTAGCCTGAACCCGGGGGCAGATACGCAGTATTTT. The encoded protein is CASSLNPGADTQYF.

The chain carries TRBV11-2 and TRBJ1-2; D is ambiguous. The germline CDR1 and CDR2 sequences are SGHAT and FQNNGV. The CDR3 is 14 amino acids. Deletions cut 0 bases from V and 4 bases from J, with 9 bases between. The CDR3: CASSLDLRLYGYTF. The CDR3 DNA reads as TGTGCCAGCAGCTTAGATCTGAGACTCTATGGCTACACCTTC. Based on the CDR3 plus reference TRBV11-2 and TRBJ1-2, the full variable domain is EAGVAQSPRYKIIEKRQSVAFWCNPISGHATLYWYQQILGQGPKLLIQFQNNGVVDDSQLPKDRFSAERLKGVDSTLKIQPAKLEDSAVYLCASSLDLRLYGYTFGSGTRLTVV.

This sequence joins TRBV11-2 and TRBJ2-1; 7 nucleotides match TRBD1. J was trimmed by 0 bases and V by 0 bases; bases with no gene match: 8. Per the germline V gene, CDR1 is SGHAT and CDR2 is FQNNGV. The CDR3 runs 18 residues. The CDR3 sequence: CASSLDGRTGLSYNEQFF. CDR3 bases: TGTGCCAGCAGCTTAGATGGAAGGACAGGCCTCTCCTACAATGAGCAGTTCTTC.

The chain couples TRBV30 to TRBJ1-6; no clear D gene. Germline loops: CDR1 GTSNPN, CDR2 SVGIG (reference sequence). V lost 4 bases and J lost 9, with 13 bases in between. The CDR3 has 13 residues. CDR3 region: CAWKAGSGSPLHF. The CDR3 DNA sequence: TGTGCCTGGAAGGCGGGATCGGGTTCACCCCTCCACTTT.

The chain links TRBV27 to TRBJ2-5, with 7 bases lining up with TRBD1. V trimming: 5 bases; J trimming: 2 bases; junction bases outside the gene matches: 11. The CDR3 loop spans 16 amino acids. CDR1 MNHEY and CDR2 SMNVEV come from the germline V gene (reference sequence). CDR3 DNA: TGTGCCAGCAGTCCCCGGCCCGGGACAGTACAAGAGACCCAGTACTTC. This codes for CASSPRPGTVQETQYF.

In its sample, this clone was seen once. The chain employs TRBV7-2 and TRBJ1-5; 7 nucleotides agree with TRBD1. Per the germline V gene, CDR1 is SGHTA and CDR2 is FQGNSA. After removal of 5 bases from V and 0 bases from J, the junction contained 4 bases not matched to a gene. The CDR3 extends over 15 amino acids. The CDR3: CASSMTGHSNQPQHF. The CDR3, as DNA: TGTGCCAGCAGCATGACAGGGCATAGCAATCAGCCCCAGCATTTT.

The CDR3: CASSLRTHQETQYF. CDR3 DNA sequence: TGTGCCAGCAGTCTACGGACACACCAAGAGACCCAGTACTTC. This chain joins TRBV13 and TRBJ2-5; tentatively, D is TRBD1 (5 bases). Germline CDR1 PRHDT, CDR2 FYEKMQ (reference sequence). This CDR3 region has 14 residues. V was pared by 6 bases and J by 0 bases, with 11 bases between.

This chain joins TRBV2 and TRBJ2-2, with 8 nucleotides matching TRBD1. Germline CDR1 reads SNHLY; CDR2 reads FYNNEI. This CDR3 has 14 amino acids. The ends lost 6 bases at V and 6 bases at J; junction bases unmatched: 6. CDR3 DNA sequence: TGTGCCAGCAGCCCCGGGACAGGAGCCGGGGAGCTGTTTTTT. Encoded protein: CASSPGTGAGELFF.

The genes are TRBV6-5 and TRBJ1-2; D remains unclear. Per the germline V gene, CDR1 is MNHEY and CDR2 is SVGAGI. The CDR3 sequence is 11 residues long. Trimming stripped 11 bases from V and 2 bases from J, with 9 bases between. The DNA of the CDR3 is TGTGCCTGCGGTCAGAACTATGGCTACACCTTC. It specifies CACGQNYGYTF.

This chain links TRBV5-1 with TRBJ1-5, with D perhaps TRBD1 (6 bases). Germline V gives CDR1 SGHRS, CDR2 YFSETQ. There are 15 residues in the CDR3. Trimming took 4 bases from V and 4 from J, leaving 15 bases between them. CDR3 sequence: CASSPLGQTNQPQHF. CDR3 in DNA: TGCGCCAGCAGCCCTCTAGGACAGACGAATCAGCCCCAGCATTTT.

This chain joins TRBV9 and TRBJ2-2; no definite D call. The germline CDR1 and CDR2 sequences are SGDLS and YYNGEE. V was trimmed by 0 bases and J by 1 base, leaving 7 bases between them. This CDR3 comprises 15 residues. The CDR3 spells CASSVVELNTGELFF. CDR3 DNA: TGTGCCAGCAGCGTAGTAGAGCTGAACACCGGGGAGCTGTTTTTT.

The V and J genes are TRBV25-1 and TRBJ1-1; the D gene is possibly TRBD1 (6 bases). The germline V gene encodes CDR1 MGHDK and CDR2 SYGVNS. The CDR3 length is 14 residues. V shed 1 base and J shed 1 base, with 7 bases lying between them. CDR3 DNA sequence: TGTGCCAGCAGTGAATGGGGACAGAACACTGAAGCTTTCTTT. Translated: CASSEWGQNTEAFF.

This clone occurred once. The chain couples TRBV7-9 to TRBJ2-2; TRBD2 matches 10 bases. CDR3 length equals 14 residues. Germline trimming cut 9 bases from V and 3 bases from J; bases unmatched to any gene: 4. Germline V gene data show CDR1 as SEHNR and CDR2 as FQNEAQ (reference sequence). In nucleotides, the CDR3 is TGTGCCAGTGCTAGCGGGAGTTACACCGGGGAGCTGTTTTTT. Its translation is CASASGSYTGELFF.

This sequence joins TRBV2 and TRBJ2-3, with D hard to call. This CDR3 has 13 amino acids. Germline values: CDR1 SNHLY, CDR2 FYNNEI. V gave up 5 bases and J gave up 5 bases, with 11 bases separating them. The CDR3 bases are TGTGCCAGCAGTCCCCTTCGGGTAGATACGCAGTATTTT. Its translation: CASSPLRVDTQYF.

The chain recombines TRBV19 with TRBJ2-5; D not resolved. V lost 0 bases, J lost 5 bases, and 10 bases lay in between. The CDR3 is made up of 14 amino acids. CDR1 is LNHDA and CDR2 is SQIVND in the germline V gene (reference sequence). CDR3: CASSIDRWRETQYF. The DNA of the CDR3 is TGTGCCAGTAGTATAGATCGCTGGCGGGAGACCCAGTACTTC.

This chain uses TRBV6-1 with TRBJ1-4, with 10 bases identical to TRBD1. CDR3 length equals 15 residues. Germline CDR1 MNHNS, CDR2 SASEGT. The junction had 3 bases not matched to a gene; V was cut back by 4 bases and J by 4 bases. Here the CDR3 reads CASSATGGVNEKLFF. The CDR3 nucleotides read TGTGCCAGCAGTGCGACAGGGGGCGTTAATGAAAAACTGTTTTTT.